This TCR beta chain was observed in a study of shared clonotypes between healthy human individuals. Each cell subset's genomic DNA was divided evenly among several immunoSEQ plates. TCRdb's copy holds only in-frame clones and misses some; the assay was immunoSEQ multiplex PCR. The sample includes more than 2,000,000 clones, approximately 93% of them seen just once. The CDR3 contains 14 residues. Trimming stripped 0 bases from V and 6 bases from J, with 9 bases between. Germline CDR1 SGHRS, CDR2 YFSETQ. The receptor's source is a man aged 18 to 29 in good health. Some clones in this sample may be carry-over from other donors' samples. The sequencing input was naive CD4+ T cells from PBMCs. Noted subset: CD45RA+ positively selected. This chain joins TRBV5-1 and TRBJ2-2, with a weak D call TRBD1 (5 bases). In nucleotides, the CDR3 is TGCGCCAGCAGCTTGGGGGGCTTTGCCGGGGAGCTGTTTTTT. This sequence encodes CASSLGGFAGELFF.